A selection of T cell receptor beta chains follows, all from one sample in a study of patients and donors after allogeneic stem cell transplantation. TCRdb independently ran MiXCR on the RT-PCR reads; one entry per CDR3 protein. The sample carries about 70,000 distinct CDR3 sequences, around 27% recorded once. The sample consisted of blood, either unsorted or a sorted T cell fraction (not recorded which). These receptors all come from a human donor who was either an allogeneic HSCT recipient or a stem cell or donor lymphocyte infusion donor (not recorded which). It is not recorded whose cells these are; they may come from a transplant donor. CDR3s leave out the opening cysteine and the closing phenylalanine or tryptophan. The order of the fields is V gene, D gene, J gene, CDR3 protein. D genes are given only for firm matches.

>TRBV5-1|.|TRBJ1-1
ASSRVEDLNTEAF
>TRBV7-9|.|TRBJ2-1
ASSLARGVEQF
>TRBV11-3|.|TRBJ2-1
ASSLRSARSSYNEQF
>TRBV3-1|.|TRBJ2-7
ASSQGGGTLYEQY
>TRBV5-1|.|TRBJ2-2
ASSPSGLSTGELF
>TRBV7-9|.|TRBJ2-2
ASSHEGETTGELF
>TRBV12-3/TRBV12-4|.|TRBJ1-1
ASSSWLGRAEAF
>TRBV2|TRBD2|TRBJ2-5
ASSPRLAAQETQY
>TRBV29-1|TRBD1|TRBJ1-3
SGTTGGGISGNTIY
>TRBV7-9|.|TRBJ2-1
ASRRLSAPFSEQF
>TRBV5-1|TRBD1|TRBJ2-1
ASSLWGQGANEQF
>TRBV20-1|.|TRBJ1-2
STYDRGGPGYT
>TRBV6-5|.|TRBJ1-4
ASRTLGATNEKLF
>TRBV18|.|TRBJ2-2
ASSSGTHTGELF
>TRBV12-3/TRBV12-4|.|TRBJ1-2
ASSLETYMGGYT
>TRBV18|TRBD2|TRBJ2-3
ASSPFSGTDTQY
>TRBV12-3/TRBV12-4|.|TRBJ2-1
ASSFALGEQF
>TRBV5-1|TRBD2|TRBJ2-1
ASSLEGGLATYNEQF
>TRBV7-2|.|TRBJ2-3
ASSFESTDTQY
>TRBV19|.|TRBJ2-5
AKPALSPETQY
>TRBV6-1|.|TRBJ2-2
ASSEAAFNTGELF
>TRBV7-9|.|TRBJ2-6
ASSPKRASDGWANVLT
>TRBV3-1|TRBD1|TRBJ1-1
ASSHETGGGREAF
>TRBV7-9|.|TRBJ1-1
ASELFLGKEAF
>TRBV3-2|.|TRBJ2-5
ASSQGLVRGETQY
>TRBV5-1|.|TRBJ1-5
ASSLGTEISPQH
>TRBV7-9|.|TRBJ2-3
ASSLVTWSSTDTQY
>TRBV5-1|.|TRBJ2-3
ASSLWGISDTQY
>TRBV12-3/TRBV12-4|.|TRBJ1-1
ASRSGTKAEAF
>TRBV29-1|.|TRBJ1-3
SVPDGSGNTIY
>TRBV19|.|TRBJ2-2
ASRSRNTGELF
>TRBV2|.|TRBJ2-5
ASDRGFQETQY
>TRBV5-4|.|TRBJ1-2
ASSRQVFDYGYT
>TRBV12-3/TRBV12-4|.|TRBJ2-7
ASSTSYEQY
>TRBV18|.|TRBJ2-5
ASSARFGQETQY
>TRBV29-1|.|TRBJ1-4
SVVQAPNEKLF
>TRBV12-3/TRBV12-4|.|TRBJ2-5
ASSLGGGVTQY
>TRBV12-3/TRBV12-4|.|TRBJ1-1
ASSFSTGPYEAF
>TRBV27|.|TRBJ2-1
ASSFSRTEQF
>TRBV10-3|.|TRBJ1-1
AIKPLAENTEAF
>TRBV4-1|.|TRBJ1-5
ASSQLPGRDNQPQH
>TRBV11-2|.|TRBJ1-1
ASSLAGYGNTEAF
>TRBV20-1|TRBD2|TRBJ2-3
SARDEVAGVDTQY
>TRBV5-1|TRBD1|TRBJ1-2
ASSTTGSVGYT
>TRBV20-1|.|TRBJ2-5
SAQRWWEAAQETQY
>TRBV12-3/TRBV12-4|.|TRBJ1-3
ASSLTGHGNTIY
>TRBV25-1|.|TRBJ2-5
ASSEYSQAKETQY
>TRBV11-2|TRBD1|TRBJ1-1
ASSLGGQRNTEAF
>TRBV18|.|TRBJ1-1
ASSRSGTNEAF
>TRBV19|.|TRBJ2-7
ASSWQGSSYEQY
>TRBV12-3/TRBV12-4|TRBD1|TRBJ1-5
ASRTGTGGKQPQH
>TRBV20-1|.|TRBJ2-7
SARVGGRSY
>TRBV20-1|.|TRBJ2-3
SARGPTSTDTQY
>TRBV5-1|.|TRBJ2-5
ASSRGYETQY
>TRBV5-1|.|TRBJ1-1
ASSLGVGPNTEAF
>TRBV15|.|TRBJ2-3
ATSRDRNTQY